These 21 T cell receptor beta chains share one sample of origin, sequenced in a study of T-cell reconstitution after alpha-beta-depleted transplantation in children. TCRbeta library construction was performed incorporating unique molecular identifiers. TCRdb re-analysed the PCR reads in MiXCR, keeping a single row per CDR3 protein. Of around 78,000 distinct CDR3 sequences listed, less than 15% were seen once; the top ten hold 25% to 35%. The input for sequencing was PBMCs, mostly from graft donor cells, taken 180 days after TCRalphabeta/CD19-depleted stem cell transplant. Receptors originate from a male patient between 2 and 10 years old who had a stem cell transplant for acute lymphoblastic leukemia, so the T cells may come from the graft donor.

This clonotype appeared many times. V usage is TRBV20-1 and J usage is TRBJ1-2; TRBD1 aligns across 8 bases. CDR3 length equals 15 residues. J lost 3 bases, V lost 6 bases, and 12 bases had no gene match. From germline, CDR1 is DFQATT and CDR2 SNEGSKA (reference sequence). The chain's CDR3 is CSAPGTGVLHYGYTF. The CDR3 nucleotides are TGCAGTGCCCCGGGGACAGGCGTTCTTCACTATGGCTACACCTTC.

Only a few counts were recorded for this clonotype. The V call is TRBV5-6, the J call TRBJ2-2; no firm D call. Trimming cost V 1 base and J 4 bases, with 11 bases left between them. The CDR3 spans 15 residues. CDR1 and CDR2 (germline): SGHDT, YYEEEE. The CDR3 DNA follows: TGTGCCAGCAGCTTGTGGTCCCCGGCCACCGGGGAGCTGTTTTTT. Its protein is CASSLWSPATGELFF.

CDR3 sequence: CASSLTTHLEQYF. The CDR3, as DNA: TGCGCCAGCAGCTTGACAACCCACCTCGAGCAGTACTTC. This chain connects TRBV5-1 to TRBJ2-7; D gene uncertain. Germline CDR1 and CDR2: SGHRS and YFSETQ. The CDR3 consists of 13 residues. Trimming stripped 1 base from V and 6 bases from J, with 11 bases between.

In DNA, the CDR3 is TGTGCCAGCAGCCAGGGCGGGGGTCCCACTAGCACAGATACGCAGTATTTT. This gives the protein CASSQGGGPTSTDTQYF. The chain is built from TRBV7-2 and TRBJ2-3; 7 bases map to TRBD2. This CDR3 is 17 amino acids long. Germline V gives CDR1 SGHTA, CDR2 FQGNSA. The J segment lost 0 bases and the V segment lost 5 bases, leaving 11 bases of the junction unmatched.

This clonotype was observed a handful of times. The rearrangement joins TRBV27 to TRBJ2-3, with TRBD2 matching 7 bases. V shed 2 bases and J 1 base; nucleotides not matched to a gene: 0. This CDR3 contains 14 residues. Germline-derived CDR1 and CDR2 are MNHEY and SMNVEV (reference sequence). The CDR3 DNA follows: TGTGCCAGCAGTTTACTAGCGGGCACAGATACGCAGTATTTT. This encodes CASSLLAGTDTQYF.

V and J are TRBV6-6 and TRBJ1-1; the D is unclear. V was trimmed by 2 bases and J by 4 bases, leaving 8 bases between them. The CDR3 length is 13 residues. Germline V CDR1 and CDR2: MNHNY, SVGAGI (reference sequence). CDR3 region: CASSYTEGTEAFF. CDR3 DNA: TGTGCCAGCAGTTACACCGAGGGCACTGAAGCTTTCTTT.

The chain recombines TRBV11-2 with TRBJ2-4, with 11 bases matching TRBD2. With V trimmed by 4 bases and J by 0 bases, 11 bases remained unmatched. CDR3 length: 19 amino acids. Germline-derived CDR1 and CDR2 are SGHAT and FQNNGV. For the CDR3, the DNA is TGTGCCAGCAGCTCCAGACTAGCGGGACGTATTTTAGCCAAAAACATTCAGTACTTC. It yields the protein CASSSRLAGRILAKNIQYF.

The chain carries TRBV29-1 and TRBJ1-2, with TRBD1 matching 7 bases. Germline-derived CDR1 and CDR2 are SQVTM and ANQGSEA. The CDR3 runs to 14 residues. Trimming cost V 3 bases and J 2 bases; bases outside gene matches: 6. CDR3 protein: CSVDHRGQNYGYTF. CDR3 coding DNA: TGCAGCGTTGACCATAGGGGACAGAACTATGGCTACACCTTC.

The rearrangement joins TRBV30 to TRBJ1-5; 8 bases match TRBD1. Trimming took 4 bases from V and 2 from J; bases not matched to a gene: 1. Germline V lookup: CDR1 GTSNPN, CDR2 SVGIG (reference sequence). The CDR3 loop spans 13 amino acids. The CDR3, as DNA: TGTGCCTGGACGGGACAGGGCAATCAGCCCCAGCATTTT. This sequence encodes CAWTGQGNQPQHF. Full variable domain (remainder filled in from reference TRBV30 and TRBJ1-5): SQTIHQWPATLVQPVGSPLSLECTVEGTSNPNLYWYRQAAGRGLQLLFYSVGIGQISSEVPQNLSASRPQDRQFILSSKKLLLSDSGFYLCAWTGQGNQPQHFGDGTRLSIL.

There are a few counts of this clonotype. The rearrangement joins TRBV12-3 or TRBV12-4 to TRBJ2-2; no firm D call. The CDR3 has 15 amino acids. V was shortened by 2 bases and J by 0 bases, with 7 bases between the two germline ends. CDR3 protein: CASSLQKPNTGELFF. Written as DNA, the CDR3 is TGTGCCAGCAGTTTACAGAAGCCGAACACCGGGGAGCTGTTTTTT.

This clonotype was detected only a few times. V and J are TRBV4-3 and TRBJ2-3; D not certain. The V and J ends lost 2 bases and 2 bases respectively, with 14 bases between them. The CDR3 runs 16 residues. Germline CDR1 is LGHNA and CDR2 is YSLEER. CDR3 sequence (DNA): TGCGCCAGCAGCCAATTCAGCTCCTTACTCACAGATACGCAGTATTTT. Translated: CASSQFSSLLTDTQYF.

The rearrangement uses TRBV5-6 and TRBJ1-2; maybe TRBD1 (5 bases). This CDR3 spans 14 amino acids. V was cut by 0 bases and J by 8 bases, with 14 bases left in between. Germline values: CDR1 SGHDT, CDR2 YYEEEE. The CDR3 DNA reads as TGTGCCAGCAGCTTGGACCCTTGGACAAGCGGCTACACCTTC. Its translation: CASSLDPWTSGYTF.

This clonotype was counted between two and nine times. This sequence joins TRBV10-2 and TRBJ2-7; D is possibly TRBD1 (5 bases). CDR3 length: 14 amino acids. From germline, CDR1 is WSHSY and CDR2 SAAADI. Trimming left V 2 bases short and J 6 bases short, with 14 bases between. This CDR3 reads CASSEVKGLGEQYF. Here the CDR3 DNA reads TGCGCCAGCAGTGAGGTAAAGGGGTTAGGCGAGCAGTACTTC.

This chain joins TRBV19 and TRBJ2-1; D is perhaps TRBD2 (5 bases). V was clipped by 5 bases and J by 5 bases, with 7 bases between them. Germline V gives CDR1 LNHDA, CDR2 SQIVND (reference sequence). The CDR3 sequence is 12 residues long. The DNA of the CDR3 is TGTGCCAGTAGTGGACTGAACAATGAGCAGTTCTTC. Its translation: CASSGLNNEQFF.

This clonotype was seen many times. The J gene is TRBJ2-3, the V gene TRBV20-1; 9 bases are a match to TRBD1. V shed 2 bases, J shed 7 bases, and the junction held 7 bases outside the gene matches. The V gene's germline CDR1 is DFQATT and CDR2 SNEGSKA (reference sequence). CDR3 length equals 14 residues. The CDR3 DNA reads TGCAGTGCTAGACGCCGACAGGGGGGATATACGCAGTATTTT. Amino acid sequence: CSARRRQGGYTQYF.

The CDR3 sequence: CASSLDRSGEQFF. CDR3 nucleotides: TGCGCCAGCAGCTTGGACAGATCCGGTGAGCAGTTCTTC. The chain joins TRBV5-1 to TRBJ2-1; D call uncertain. This CDR3 contains 13 residues. The ends were cut back, 0 bases at V and 9 bases at J, with 10 bases in the middle. Germline V gene lookup returns CDR1 SGHRS and CDR2 YFSETQ.

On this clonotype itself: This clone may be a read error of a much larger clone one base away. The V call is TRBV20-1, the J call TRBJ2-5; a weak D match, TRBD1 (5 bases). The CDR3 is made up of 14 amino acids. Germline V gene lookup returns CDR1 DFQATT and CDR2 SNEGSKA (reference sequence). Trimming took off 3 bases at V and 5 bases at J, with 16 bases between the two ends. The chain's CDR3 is CSASPHWGRETQYF. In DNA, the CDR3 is TGCAGTGCTAGCCCCCACTGGGGCAGGGAGACCCAGTACTTC.

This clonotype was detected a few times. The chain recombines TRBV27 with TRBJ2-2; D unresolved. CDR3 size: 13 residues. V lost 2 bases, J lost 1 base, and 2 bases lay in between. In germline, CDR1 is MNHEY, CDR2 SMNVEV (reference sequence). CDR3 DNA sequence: TGTGCCAGCAGTTTAGAGAACACCGGGGAGCTGTTTTTT. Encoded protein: CASSLENTGELFF.

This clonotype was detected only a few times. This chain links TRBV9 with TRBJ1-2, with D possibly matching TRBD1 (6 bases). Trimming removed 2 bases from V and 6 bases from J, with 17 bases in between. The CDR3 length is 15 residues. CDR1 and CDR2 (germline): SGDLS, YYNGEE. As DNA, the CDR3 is TGTGCCAGCAGCGTGGAAGGGGGTCGAGTCCATGGCTACACCTTC. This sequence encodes CASSVEGGRVHGYTF. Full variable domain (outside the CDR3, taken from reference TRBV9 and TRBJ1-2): DSGVTQTPKHLITATGQRVTLRCSPRSGDLSVYWYQQSLDQGLQFLIQYYNGEERAKGNILERFSAQQFPDLHSELNLSSLELGDSALYFCASSVEGGRVHGYTFGSGTRLTVV.

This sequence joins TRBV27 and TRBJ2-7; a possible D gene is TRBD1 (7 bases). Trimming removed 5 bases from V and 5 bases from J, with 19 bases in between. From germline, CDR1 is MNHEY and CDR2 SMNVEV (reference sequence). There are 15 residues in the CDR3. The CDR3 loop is CASSPQGVGGNEQYF. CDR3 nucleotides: TGTGCCAGCAGTCCCCAGGGGGTGGGGGGAAACGAGCAGTACTTC.

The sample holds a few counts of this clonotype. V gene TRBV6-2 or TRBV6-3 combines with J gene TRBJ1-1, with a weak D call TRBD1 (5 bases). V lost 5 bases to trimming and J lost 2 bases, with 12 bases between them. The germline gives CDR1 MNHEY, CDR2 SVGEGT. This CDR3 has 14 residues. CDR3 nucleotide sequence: TGTGCCAGCAGTCACGACCAGGGAAACACTGAAGCTTTCTTT. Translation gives CASSHDQGNTEAFF.